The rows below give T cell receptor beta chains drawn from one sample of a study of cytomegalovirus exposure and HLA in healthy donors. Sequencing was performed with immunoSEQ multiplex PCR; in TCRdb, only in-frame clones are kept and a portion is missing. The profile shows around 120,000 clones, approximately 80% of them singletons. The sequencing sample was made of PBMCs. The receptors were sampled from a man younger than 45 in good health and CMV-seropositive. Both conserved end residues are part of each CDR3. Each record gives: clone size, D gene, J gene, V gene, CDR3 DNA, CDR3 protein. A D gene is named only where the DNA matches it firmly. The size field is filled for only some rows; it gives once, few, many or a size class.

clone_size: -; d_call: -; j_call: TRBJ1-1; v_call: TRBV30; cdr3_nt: TGTGCCTGGAAGGAACAGGCGAACACTGAAGCTTTCTTT; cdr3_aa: CAWKEQANTEAFF
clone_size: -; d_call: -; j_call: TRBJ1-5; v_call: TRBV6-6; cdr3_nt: TGTGCCAGCAGTTCCGCGGGGGGCAATCAGCCCCAGCATTTT; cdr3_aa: CASSSAGGNQPQHF
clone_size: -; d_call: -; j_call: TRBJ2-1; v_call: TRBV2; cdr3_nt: TGTGCCAGCAGTGAAGATCACTCTTACAATGAGCAGTTCTTC; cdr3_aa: CASSEDHSYNEQFF
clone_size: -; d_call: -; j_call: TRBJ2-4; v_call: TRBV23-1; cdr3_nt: TGCGCCAGCAGTCAATCGGAGGGAGTACTAGCCAAAAACATTCAGTACTTC; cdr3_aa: CASSQSEGVLAKNIQYF
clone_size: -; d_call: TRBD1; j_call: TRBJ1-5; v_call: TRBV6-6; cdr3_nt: TGTGCCAGCAGTTACGGGACAGGGGGCAATCAGCCCCAGCATTTT; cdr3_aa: CASSYGTGGNQPQHF
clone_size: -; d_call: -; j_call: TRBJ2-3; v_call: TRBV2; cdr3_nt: TGTGCCAGCAGTGAATATGATACGCAGTATTTT; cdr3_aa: CASSEYDTQYF
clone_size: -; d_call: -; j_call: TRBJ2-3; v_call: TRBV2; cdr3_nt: TGTGCCACCCGCCTTAGCCTCCTGCAGTATTTT; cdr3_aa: CATRLSLLQYF
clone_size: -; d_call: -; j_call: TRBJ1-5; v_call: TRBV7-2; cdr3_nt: TGTGCCAGCAGCTTTATCAGGGAGCCCCAGCATTTT; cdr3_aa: CASSFIREPQHF
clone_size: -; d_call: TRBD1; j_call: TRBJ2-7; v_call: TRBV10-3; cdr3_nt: TGTGCCACGGGACAGAGAAACTACGAGCAGTACTTC; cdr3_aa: CATGQRNYEQYF
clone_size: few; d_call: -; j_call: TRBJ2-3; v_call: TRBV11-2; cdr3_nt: TGTGCCAGCAGCCCGAGGTCGGTAAGCACAGATACGCAGTATTTT; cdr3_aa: CASSPRSVSTDTQYF
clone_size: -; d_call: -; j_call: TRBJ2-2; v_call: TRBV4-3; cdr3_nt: TGCGCCAGCAGCCACGGGACAATGTGGGAGTTGAACACCGGGGAGCTGTTTTTT; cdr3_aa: CASSHGTMWELNTGELFF
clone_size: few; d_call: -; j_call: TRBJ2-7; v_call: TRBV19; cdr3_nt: TGTGCCAGTAAGTCGCGGGGAACCTCCTACGAGCAGTACTTC; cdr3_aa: CASKSRGTSYEQYF
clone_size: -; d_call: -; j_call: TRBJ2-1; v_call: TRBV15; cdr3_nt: TGTGACACCAGCAGAGATTTCGGGGAGCAGTTCTTC; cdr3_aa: CDTSRDFGEQFF
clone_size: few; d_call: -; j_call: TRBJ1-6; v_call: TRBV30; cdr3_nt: TGTGCCTGGAGTGTACCCCGGGACTTTGATTCACCCCTCCACTTT; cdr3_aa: CAWSVPRDFDSPLHF
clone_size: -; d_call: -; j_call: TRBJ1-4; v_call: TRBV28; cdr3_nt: TGTGCCAGCAGCCGAACGGCAACTAATGAAAAACTGTTTTTT; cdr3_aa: CASSRTATNEKLFF
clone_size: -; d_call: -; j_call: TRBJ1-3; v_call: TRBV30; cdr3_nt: TGTGCCTGGAGTCAGAAAAGCTCTGGAAACACCATATATTTT; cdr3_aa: CAWSQKSSGNTIYF
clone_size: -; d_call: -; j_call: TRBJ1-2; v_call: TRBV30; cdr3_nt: TGTGCCTGGAGTTACAGCAACTATGGCTACACCTTC; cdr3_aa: CAWSYSNYGYTF
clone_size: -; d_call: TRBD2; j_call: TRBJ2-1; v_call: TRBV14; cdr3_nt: TGTGCCAGCAGCCAAACACCCGCGGGGGGATCGTTCTTC; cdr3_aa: CASSQTPAGGSFF
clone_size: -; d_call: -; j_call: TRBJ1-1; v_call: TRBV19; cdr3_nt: TGTGCCAGTAGTGCAATTATAATTCAGGGTTTAGGGACTGAAGCTTTCTTT; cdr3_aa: CASSAIIIQGLGTEAFF
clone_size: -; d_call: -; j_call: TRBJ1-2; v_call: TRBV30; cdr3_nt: TGTGCCTGGAGTGTAAACCAAGCGAGAGGCTACACCTTC; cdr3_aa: CAWSVNQARGYTF
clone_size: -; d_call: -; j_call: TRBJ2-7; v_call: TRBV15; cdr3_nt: TGTGCCACCAGCAGAGAAGTCAGGACCTACGAGCAGTACTTC; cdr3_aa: CATSREVRTYEQYF
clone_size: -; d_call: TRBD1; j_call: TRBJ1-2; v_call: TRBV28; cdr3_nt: TGTGCCAGCAGCCCGGGACAGAATGGCTACACCTTC; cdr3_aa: CASSPGQNGYTF
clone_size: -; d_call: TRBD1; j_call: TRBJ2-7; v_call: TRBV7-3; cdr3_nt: TGTGCCAGCATCTTGAGGGACAGGGAGTCCCCCTACGAGCAGTACTTC; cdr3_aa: CASILRDRESPYEQYF